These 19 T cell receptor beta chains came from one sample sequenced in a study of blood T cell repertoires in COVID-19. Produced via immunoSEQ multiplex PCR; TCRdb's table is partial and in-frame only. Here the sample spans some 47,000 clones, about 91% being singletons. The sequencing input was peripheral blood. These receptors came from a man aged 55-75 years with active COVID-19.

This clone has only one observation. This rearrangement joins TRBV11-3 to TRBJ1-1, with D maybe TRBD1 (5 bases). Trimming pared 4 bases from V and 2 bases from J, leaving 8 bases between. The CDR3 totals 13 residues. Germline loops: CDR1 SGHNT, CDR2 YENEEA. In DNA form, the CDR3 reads TGTGCCAGCAGCTGGGGGGGAAACACTGAAGCTTTCTTT. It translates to CASSWGGNTEAFF.

This chain's CDR3 is CASTVAGAGANVLTF. The CDR3 bases are TGTGCCAGCACCGTAGCGGGAGCTGGGGCCAACGTCCTGACTTTC. The chain recombines TRBV28 with TRBJ2-6; 9 bases align to TRBD2. The V and J ends lost 7 bases and 2 bases, in that order; junction bases with no gene match: 3. In germline, CDR1 is MDHEN, CDR2 SYDVKM. This CDR3 spans 15 amino acids. The whole variable domain, remainder taken from reference TRBV28 and TRBJ2-6, is DVKVTQSSRYLVKRTGEKVFLECVQDMDHENMFWYRQDPGLGLRLIYFSYDVKMKEKGDIPEGYSVSREKKERFSLILESASTNQTSMYLCASTVAGAGANVLTFGAGSRLTVL.

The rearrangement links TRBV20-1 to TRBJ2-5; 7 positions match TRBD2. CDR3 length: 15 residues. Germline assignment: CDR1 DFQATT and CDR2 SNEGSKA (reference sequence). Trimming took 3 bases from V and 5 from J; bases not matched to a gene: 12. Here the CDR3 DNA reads TGCAGTGCTAGTAAAGCTAGCGGAGGGGCTGAGACCCAGTACTTC. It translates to CSASKASGGAETQYF.

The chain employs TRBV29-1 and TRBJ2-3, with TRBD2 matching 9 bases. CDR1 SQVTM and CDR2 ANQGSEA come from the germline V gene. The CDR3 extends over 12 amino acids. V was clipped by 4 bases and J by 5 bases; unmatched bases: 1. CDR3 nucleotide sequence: TGCAGCGTTGGAGCGGGAGGAGATACGCAGTATTTT. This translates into CSVGAGGDTQYF.

The CDR3 sequence is CASSESDRGHGHTF. The CDR3 DNA follows: TGTGCCAGCAGTGAAAGCGACAGGGGGCACGGCCACACCTTC. The genes are TRBV2 and TRBJ1-2; 10 nucleotides line up with TRBD1. This CDR3 has 14 residues. V dropped 2 bases and J dropped 12; count of bases not matched to a gene: 9. The germline V gene has CDR1 SNHLY and CDR2 FYNNEI.

In DNA, the CDR3 is TGTGCCAGCAGCTTAGATGGGTCAGGGGCAGGCCTTCGGTACTTC. It codes for CASSLDGSGAGLRYF. The chain carries TRBV11-2 and TRBJ2-5; TRBD1 is a possible D gene (6 bases). This CDR3 is built from 15 residues. CDR1 and CDR2 from the germline V gene are SGHAT and FQNNGV. Trimming pared 0 bases from V and 13 bases from J, leaving 21 bases between. The variable domain in full, completed from reference TRBV11-2 and TRBJ2-5, reads EAGVAQSPRYKIIEKRQSVAFWCNPISGHATLYWYQQILGQGPKLLIQFQNNGVVDDSQLPKDRFSAERLKGVDSTLKIQPAKLEDSAVYLCASSLDGSGAGLRYFGPGTRLLVL.

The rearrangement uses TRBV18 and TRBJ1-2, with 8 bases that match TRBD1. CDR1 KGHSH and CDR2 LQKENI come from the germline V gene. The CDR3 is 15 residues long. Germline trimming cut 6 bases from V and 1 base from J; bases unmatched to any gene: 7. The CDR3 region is CASSLRDRSNYGYTF. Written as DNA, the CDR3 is TGTGCCAGCTCCCTCCGGGACAGGAGTAACTATGGCTACACCTTC.

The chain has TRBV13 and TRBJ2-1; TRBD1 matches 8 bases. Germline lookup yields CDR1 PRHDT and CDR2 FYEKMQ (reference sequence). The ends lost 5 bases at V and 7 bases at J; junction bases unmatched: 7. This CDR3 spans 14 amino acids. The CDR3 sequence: CASSAQTGVNEQFF. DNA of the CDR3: TGTGCCAGCAGCGCCCAGACAGGGGTGAATGAGCAGTTCTTC. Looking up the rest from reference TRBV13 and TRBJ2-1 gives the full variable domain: AAGVIQSPRHLIKEKRETATLKCYPIPRHDTVYWYQQGPGQDPQFLISFYEKMQSDKGSIPDRFSAQQFSDYHSELNMSSLELGDSALYFCASSAQTGVNEQFFGPGTRLTVL.

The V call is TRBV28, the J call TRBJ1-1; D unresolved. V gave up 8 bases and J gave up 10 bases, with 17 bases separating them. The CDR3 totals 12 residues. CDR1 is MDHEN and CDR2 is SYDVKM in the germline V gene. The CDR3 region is CASREAGSGAFF. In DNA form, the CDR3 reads TGTGCCAGCCGAGAGGCCGGGAGTGGAGCTTTCTTT.

The CDR3: CASSFFSGDYQETQYF. CDR3 bases: TGTGCCAGCAGTTTTTTTAGCGGGGACTACCAAGAGACCCAGTACTTC. V usage is TRBV28 and J usage is TRBJ2-5; 8 bases are a match to TRBD2. Germline CDR1 reads MDHEN; CDR2 reads SYDVKM. The CDR3 is 16 residues long. The trim removed 3 bases at V and 0 bases at J, leaving 6 bases unmatched.

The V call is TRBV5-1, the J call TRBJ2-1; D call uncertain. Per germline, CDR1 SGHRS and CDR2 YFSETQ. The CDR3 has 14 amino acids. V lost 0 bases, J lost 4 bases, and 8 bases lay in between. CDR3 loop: CASSLVPEYNEQFF. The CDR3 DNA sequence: TGCGCCAGCAGCTTGGTGCCAGAATACAATGAGCAGTTCTTC. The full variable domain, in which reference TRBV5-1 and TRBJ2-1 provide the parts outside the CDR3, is KAGVTQTPRYLIKTRGQQVTLSCSPISGHRSVSWYQQTPGQGLQFLFEYFSETQRNKGNFPGRFSGRQFSNSRSEMNVSTLELGDSALYLCASSLVPEYNEQFFGPGTRLTVL.

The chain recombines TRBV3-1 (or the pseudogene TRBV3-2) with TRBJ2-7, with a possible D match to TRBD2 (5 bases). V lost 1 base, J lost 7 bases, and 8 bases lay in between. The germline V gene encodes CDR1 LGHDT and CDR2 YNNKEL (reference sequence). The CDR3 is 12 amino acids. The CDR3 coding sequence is TGTGCCAGCAGCCAAGGGACTCCAGAGCAGTACTTC. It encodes CASSQGTPEQYF.

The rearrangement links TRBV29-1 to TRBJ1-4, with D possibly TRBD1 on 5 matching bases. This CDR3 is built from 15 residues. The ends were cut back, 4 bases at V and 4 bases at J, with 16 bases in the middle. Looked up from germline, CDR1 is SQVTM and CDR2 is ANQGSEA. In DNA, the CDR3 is TGCAGCGTTGGAAAAAACCCGGGGGGTAATGAAAAACTGTTTTTT. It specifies CSVGKNPGGNEKLFF.

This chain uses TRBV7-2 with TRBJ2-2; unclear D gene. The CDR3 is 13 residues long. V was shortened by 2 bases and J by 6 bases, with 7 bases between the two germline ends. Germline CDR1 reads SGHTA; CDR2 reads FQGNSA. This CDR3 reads CASSLPRPGELFF. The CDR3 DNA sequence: TGTGCCAGCAGCTTACCGCGGCCCGGGGAGCTGTTTTTT.

This chain's CDR3 is CASSSWTGGFQPQHF. CDR3 coding DNA: TGTGCCAGCAGTTCCTGGACAGGGGGCTTTCAGCCCCAGCATTTT. J is TRBJ1-5 and V is TRBV6-2 or TRBV6-3; 11 bases agree with TRBD1. J lost 6 bases, V lost 4 bases, and 5 bases had no gene match. CDR3 length: 15 amino acids. Germline-derived CDR1 and CDR2 are MNHEY and SVGEGT.

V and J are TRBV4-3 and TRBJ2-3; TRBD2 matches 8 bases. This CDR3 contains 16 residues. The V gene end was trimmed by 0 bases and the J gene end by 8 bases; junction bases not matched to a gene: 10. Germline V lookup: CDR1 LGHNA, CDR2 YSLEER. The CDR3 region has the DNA TGCGCCAGCAGCCAAGATGGTACGGTCGGGAGGGGTACGCAGTATTTT. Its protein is CASSQDGTVGRGTQYF.

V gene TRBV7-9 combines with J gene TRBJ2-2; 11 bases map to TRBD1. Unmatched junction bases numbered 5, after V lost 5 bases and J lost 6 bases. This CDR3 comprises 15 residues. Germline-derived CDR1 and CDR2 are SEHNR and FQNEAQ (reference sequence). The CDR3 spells CASSPGTGGSGELFF. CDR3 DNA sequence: TGTGCCAGCAGCCCCGGGACAGGGGGTTCCGGGGAGCTGTTTTTT.

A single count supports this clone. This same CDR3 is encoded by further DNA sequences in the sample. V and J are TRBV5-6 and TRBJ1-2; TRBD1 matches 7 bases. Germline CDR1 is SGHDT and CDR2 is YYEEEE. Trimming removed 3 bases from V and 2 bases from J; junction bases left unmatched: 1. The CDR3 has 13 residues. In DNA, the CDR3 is TGTGCCAGCAGCTCGACAGGGAACTATGGCTACACCTTC. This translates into CASSSTGNYGYTF.

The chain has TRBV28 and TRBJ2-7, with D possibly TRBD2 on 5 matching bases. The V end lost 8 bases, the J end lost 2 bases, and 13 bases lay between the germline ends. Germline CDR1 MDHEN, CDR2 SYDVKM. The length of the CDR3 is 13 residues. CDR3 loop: CASLARSPYEQYF. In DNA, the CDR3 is TGTGCCAGCCTAGCACGTTCCCCCTACGAGCAGTACTTC.